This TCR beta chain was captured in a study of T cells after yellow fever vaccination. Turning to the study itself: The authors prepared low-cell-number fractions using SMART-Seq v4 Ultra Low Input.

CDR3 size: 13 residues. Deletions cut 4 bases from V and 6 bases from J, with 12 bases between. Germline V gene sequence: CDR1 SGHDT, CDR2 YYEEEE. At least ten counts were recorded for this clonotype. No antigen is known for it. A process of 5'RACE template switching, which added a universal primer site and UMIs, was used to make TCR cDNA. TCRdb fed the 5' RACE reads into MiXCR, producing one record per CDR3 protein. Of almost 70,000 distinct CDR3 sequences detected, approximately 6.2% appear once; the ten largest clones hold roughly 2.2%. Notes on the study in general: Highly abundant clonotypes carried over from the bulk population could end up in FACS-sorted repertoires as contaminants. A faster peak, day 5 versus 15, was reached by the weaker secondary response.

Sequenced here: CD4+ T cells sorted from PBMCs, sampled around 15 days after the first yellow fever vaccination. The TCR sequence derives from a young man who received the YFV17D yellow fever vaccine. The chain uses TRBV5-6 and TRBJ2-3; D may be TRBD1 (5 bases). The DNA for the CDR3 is TGTGCCAGCAGCCAGGGCACGGCCGATACGCAGTATTTT. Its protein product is CASSQGTADTQYF.